The 23 T cell receptor beta chains in this list originate from one sample, sequenced in a study of beta chain features in type 1 diabetes. Reverse transcribing all isolated RNA meant expressed TCRB transcripts were sequenced. Repertoires were generated with immunoSEQ multiplex PCR, while TCRdb's copy carries only in-frame clones and drops some. The sample consists of just over 600,000 clones, 15% to 19% of them appearing once. The sequencing input was naive CD4+ T cells from blood. These receptor sequences come from a man between 18 and 29 years old in good health.

In its sample, this clone was seen a few times. In nucleotides, the CDR3 is TGTGCCAGCAGCCTCCGGACGGTTCAAGAGACCCAGTACTTC. This sequence encodes CASSLRTVQETQYF. The V gene is TRBV6-5, the J gene TRBJ2-5; no clear D. Per germline, CDR1 MNHEY and CDR2 SVGAGI. The CDR3 runs to 14 residues. The V end lost 6 bases, the J end lost 2 bases, and 13 bases lay between the germline ends.

The chain couples TRBV6-5 to TRBJ2-1; D call uncertain. Trimming shortened V by 4 bases and J by 3 bases, and 10 bases separated the two germline ends. This CDR3 region has 14 residues. Germline values: CDR1 MNHEY, CDR2 SVGAGI. The CDR3 here is CASSSLRIYNEQFF. In DNA, the CDR3 is TGTGCCAGCAGTTCTCTCCGTATCTACAATGAGCAGTTCTTC.

This clone came up a few times. This chain links TRBV19 with TRBJ2-1; a weak D match, TRBD2 (5 bases). This CDR3 spans 13 amino acids. Germline assignment: CDR1 LNHDA and CDR2 SQIVND (reference sequence). V was cut by 1 base and J by 12 bases, with 13 bases left in between. The CDR3 loop reads CASSIVSGRRQFF. The CDR3 DNA reads TGTGCCAGTAGTATAGTAAGCGGTAGAAGGCAGTTCTTC.

This chain joins TRBV25-1 and TRBJ2-7; TRBD1 matches 9 bases. V lost 1 base, J lost 1 base, and 5 bases stayed unmatched. CDR3 length: 16 amino acids. Germline V gives CDR1 MGHDK, CDR2 SYGVNS. CDR3 sequence: CASSESPGTGSYEQYF. DNA of the CDR3: TGTGCCAGCAGTGAATCTCCCGGGACAGGGTCCTACGAGCAGTACTTC.

The CDR3 region is CASSGRDISLGGYTF. CDR3 DNA sequence: TGCGCCAGCAGCGGACGGGACATTTCCCTAGGGGGCTACACCTTC. The genes are TRBV5-1 and TRBJ1-2; TRBD1 is a possible D gene (6 bases). CDR1 and CDR2 (germline): SGHRS, YFSETQ. The V and J ends lost 4 bases and 8 bases respectively, with 21 bases between them. There are 15 residues in the CDR3.

This clone was seen more than once but under ten times. V usage is TRBV9 and J usage is TRBJ2-2; D possibly corresponds to TRBD1 (5 bases). In germline, CDR1 is SGDLS, CDR2 YYNGEE. Trimming left V 0 bases short and J 1 base short, with 16 bases between. The CDR3 runs to 18 residues. CDR3 in amino acids: CASSVARLGPLNTGELFF. CDR3 bases: TGTGCCAGCAGCGTAGCGCGACTGGGGCCTTTGAACACCGGGGAGCTGTTTTTT.

This clone was seen more than once but under ten times. The chain recombines TRBV9 with TRBJ2-3, with 10 bases fitting TRBD1. From germline, CDR1 is SGDLS and CDR2 YYNGEE. V shed 4 bases and J 4 bases; nucleotides not matched to a gene: 9. This CDR3 comprises 16 residues. The CDR3 sequence: CASSSHSGTGADTQYF. DNA of the CDR3: TGTGCCAGCAGCTCTCACTCCGGGACAGGGGCAGATACGCAGTATTTT.

Only a few counts were recorded for this clone. The genes are TRBV29-1 and TRBJ1-2; 10 positions match TRBD1. With V trimmed by 4 bases and J by 2 bases, 4 bases remained unmatched. The CDR3 is 14 residues long. Germline values: CDR1 SQVTM, CDR2 ANQGSEA. The CDR3: CSVVGQGINYGYTF. The CDR3 DNA reads TGCAGCGTTGTGGGACAGGGGATCAACTATGGCTACACCTTC.

This clone has only a few counts. J is TRBJ2-2 and V is TRBV28; TRBD2 matches 9 bases. The CDR3 sequence is 15 residues long. Germline CDR1 reads MDHEN; CDR2 reads SYDVKM. After removal of 7 bases from V and 4 bases from J, the junction contained 7 bases not matched to a gene. CDR3 protein: CASTGTSYGTGELFF. The CDR3 DNA follows: TGTGCCAGCACCGGGACTAGCTACGGCACCGGGGAGCTGTTTTTT.

This clone was found a few times. The V call is TRBV7-9, the J call TRBJ2-5, with D perhaps matching TRBD1 (6 bases). The CDR3 sequence is 15 residues long. Per the germline V gene, CDR1 is SEHNR and CDR2 is FQNEAQ (reference sequence). V was trimmed by 5 bases and J by 1 base, leaving 14 bases between them. This chain's CDR3 is CASSTGQSRQETQYF. CDR3 nucleotide sequence: TGTGCCAGCAGCACCGGACAGTCCCGCCAAGAGACCCAGTACTTC.

This clone occurred a few times. The rearrangement joins TRBV11-1 to TRBJ2-1; 7 nucleotides line up with TRBD1. The trim removed 2 bases at V and 7 bases at J, leaving 8 bases unmatched. Germline V lookup: CDR1 SGHAT, CDR2 FQDESV (reference sequence). The CDR3 is 15 amino acids. The CDR3 nucleotides are TGTGCCAGCAGCTTAAAGGGGGCAGGCGGTAATGAGCAGTTCTTC. Residues: CASSLKGAGGNEQFF.

CDR3 amino acids: CASTPMGGQAFFTIYF. In DNA form, the CDR3 reads TGTGCCAGCACCCCTATGGGTGGGCAGGCCTTTTTCACCATATATTTT. The genes are TRBV28 and TRBJ1-3; D is undetermined. V gave up 7 bases and J gave up 9 bases, with 25 bases separating them. Germline V gene lookup returns CDR1 MDHEN and CDR2 SYDVKM. The CDR3 spans 16 residues.

There are a few counts of this clone. The chain employs TRBV7-2 and TRBJ2-1, with unresolved D. Germline CDR1 is SGHTA and CDR2 is FQGNSA. Trimming removed 5 bases at V and 3 bases at J, with 17 bases between. CDR3 length: 16 residues. The CDR3 spells CASSDLAGQNYNEQFF. The CDR3, as DNA: TGTGCCAGCAGCGATCTTGCCGGGCAAAACTACAATGAGCAGTTCTTC.

This clone was found a few times. Other DNA sequences within the sample encode an identical CDR3. The CDR3 here is CASSVRTGENTEAFF. In DNA form, the CDR3 reads TGTGCCAGCAGCGTTCGGACAGGGGAAAACACTGAAGCTTTCTTT. The rearrangement links TRBV9 to TRBJ1-1; 9 bases fit TRBD1. This CDR3 has 15 amino acids. Germline assignment: CDR1 SGDLS and CDR2 YYNGEE. Germline trimming cut 2 bases from V and 2 bases from J; bases unmatched to any gene: 4. The full variable domain, its missing parts supplied by reference TRBV9 and TRBJ1-1, is DSGVTQTPKHLITATGQRVTLRCSPRSGDLSVYWYQQSLDQGLQFLIQYYNGEERAKGNILERFSAQQFPDLHSELNLSSLELGDSALYFCASSVRTGENTEAFFGQGTRLTVV.

The chain combines TRBV21-1 with TRBJ2-7; the table's D call, TRBD1, has no DNA check behind it. TRBV21-1 is noted as a pseudogene. The CDR3 is 15 residues long. The DNA of the CDR3 is TGTGCCAGCAGCAAAGCTGAACATGCTTCCTACGAGCAGTACTTC. Amino acids: CASSKAEHASYEQYF.

The chain employs TRBV14 and TRBJ1-6; tentatively, D is TRBD1 (6 bases). V lost 4 bases, J lost 7 bases, and 17 bases lay in between. Germline CDR1 SGHDN, CDR2 FVKESK. The CDR3 totals 16 residues. Written as DNA, the CDR3 is TGTGCCAGCAGCCTCTTCCGGGACACGACCAATTCACCCCTCCACTTT. It yields the protein CASSLFRDTTNSPLHF. The full variable domain, in which reference TRBV14 and TRBJ1-6 provide the parts outside the CDR3, is EAGVTQFPSHSVIEKGQTVTLRCDPISGHDNLYWYRRVMGKEIKFLLHFVKESKQDESGMPNNRFLAERTGGTYSTLKVQPAELEDSGVYFCASSLFRDTTNSPLHFGNGTRLTVT.

This clone was seen a few times. The chain joins TRBV18 to TRBJ2-3; the D is unclear. With 1 base removed from V and 0 bases from J, the gap between germline ends came to 5 bases. The germline CDR1 and CDR2 sequences are KGHSH and LQKENI. The CDR3 spans 14 residues. The CDR3 DNA is TGTGCCAGCTCACCACTCAGGAGCACAGATACGCAGTATTTT. Its protein product is CASSPLRSTDTQYF. Full variable domain (outside the CDR3, taken from reference TRBV18 and TRBJ2-3): NAGVMQNPRHLVRRRGQEARLRCSPMKGHSHVYWYRQLPEEGLKFMVYLQKENIIDESGMPKERFSAEFPKEGPSILRIQQVVRGDSAAYFCASSPLRSTDTQYFGPGTRLTVL.

The chain links TRBV10-2 to TRBJ2-2; 7 bases line up with TRBD1. The CDR3 runs to 17 residues. Germline V lookup: CDR1 WSHSY, CDR2 SAAADI. With 1 base clipped from V and 6 bases from J, the junction kept 11 bases outside the gene matches. Here the CDR3 reads CASSELRGPGGPGELFF. The CDR3 nucleotides are TGCGCCAGCAGTGAGTTGAGGGGGCCTGGGGGACCCGGGGAGCTGTTTTTT.

The V call is TRBV28, the J call TRBJ2-3; TRBD2 aligns across 10 bases. Trimming cost V 5 bases and J 4 bases; bases outside gene matches: 6. This CDR3 spans 15 amino acids. Germline assignment: CDR1 MDHEN and CDR2 SYDVKM. The CDR3 coding sequence is TGTGCCAGCAGTCCCAGCGGGGGGGCATCAGATACGCAGTATTTT. It is translated as CASSPSGGASDTQYF.

There are a few counts of this clone. The chain is built from TRBV11-2 and TRBJ2-3; D not certain. Per germline, CDR1 SGHAT and CDR2 FQNNGV. This CDR3 spans 17 amino acids. The ends were cut back, 5 bases at V and 2 bases at J, with 20 bases in the middle. CDR3 region: CASSLMFPRRITDTQYF. In DNA, the CDR3 is TGTGCCAGCAGCCTAATGTTCCCACGCAGGATCACAGATACGCAGTATTTT.

This clone turned up a few times. The CDR3 spells CASSERTGVRYEQYF. CDR3 sequence (DNA): TGTGCCAGCAGCGAACGGACAGGGGTCCGCTACGAGCAGTACTTC. The gene calls are TRBV13 and TRBJ2-7; 9 positions agree with TRBD1. Germline V gene data show CDR1 as PRHDT and CDR2 as FYEKMQ (reference sequence). The CDR3 extends over 15 amino acids. Trimming cost V 5 bases and J 3 bases; bases outside gene matches: 8.

A word on this clone: The identical CDR3 is also encoded by other nucleotide sequences in the sample. V and J are TRBV5-1 and TRBJ1-1, with 8 nucleotides matching TRBD1. Germline V lookup: CDR1 SGHRS, CDR2 YFSETQ. V trimming: 1 base; J trimming: 5 bases; junction bases outside the gene matches: 4. This CDR3 region has 14 residues. As DNA, the CDR3 is TGCGCCAGCAGCTTGACAGGGGGAGGGACTGAAGCTTTCTTT. Its translation is CASSLTGGGTEAFF. The whole variable domain, remainder taken from reference TRBV5-1 and TRBJ1-1, is KAGVTQTPRYLIKTRGQQVTLSCSPISGHRSVSWYQQTPGQGLQFLFEYFSETQRNKGNFPGRFSGRQFSNSRSEMNVSTLELGDSALYLCASSLTGGGTEAFFGQGTRLTVV.

This clone was seen just once. Other DNA sequences in this sample translate to the same CDR3. The chain combines TRBV5-6 with TRBJ2-4; perhaps TRBD1 as D (5 bases). The V end was cut by 1 base, the J end by 9 bases, with 20 bases between. This CDR3 comprises 16 residues. Germline CDR1 SGHDT, CDR2 YYEEEE. The CDR3 here is CASSLRGLRGKLIQYF. The CDR3 bases are TGTGCCAGCAGCTTGAGGGGCCTGAGAGGAAAACTCATTCAGTACTTC.